The 14 T cell receptor beta chains given below trace back to one sample, sequenced in a study of T-cell reconstitution after alpha-beta-depleted transplantation in children. The TCRbeta library was prepared with unique molecular identifiers. In TCRdb, the PCR reads were re-called with MiXCR into one record per CDR3 protein. The sample consists of a few hundred thousand distinct CDR3 sequences, roughly 25% of them appearing once. The sequencing here drew on PBMCs, mostly from graft donor cells, taken 360 days after TCRalphabeta/CD19-depleted stem cell transplant. The receptors come from a female patient aged 2 to 10 who had a stem cell transplant for congenital amegakaryocytic thrombocytopenia, so the T cells may come from the graft donor.

The chain joins TRBV6-2 or TRBV6-3 to TRBJ2-5; tentatively, D is TRBD1 or TRBD2 (5 bases each). The CDR3 is 16 residues long. The V end was cut by 1 base, the J end by 0 bases, with 12 bases between. From germline, CDR1 is MNHEY and CDR2 SVGEGT. The CDR3 bases are TGTGCCAGCAGTTACTGGGACGTCCCGTACCAAGAGACCCAGTACTTC. Translating gives CASSYWDVPYQETQYF.

This clonotype was seen many times. The chain joins TRBV4-1 to TRBJ2-5, with D perhaps being TRBD1 or TRBD2 (5 bases each). Germline V gives CDR1 MGHRA, CDR2 YSYEKL. The CDR3 totals 14 residues. Between the trimmed V and J ends, which lost 2 bases and 0 bases, there was a span of 7 bases. CDR3 nucleotides: TGCGCCAGCAGCCAAACGGGACACCAAGAGACCCAGTACTTC. This encodes CASSQTGHQETQYF.

At least ten counts were recorded for this clonotype. This chain links TRBV4-1 with TRBJ1-1, with D possibly matching TRBD1 (5 bases). V gave up 2 bases and J gave up 2 bases, with 15 bases separating them. The length of the CDR3 is 16 residues. The germline CDR1 and CDR2 sequences are MGHRA and YSYEKL. CDR3 DNA sequence: TGCGCCAGCAGCCAATCAGGGTTGTTGGGCAACACTGAAGCTTTCTTT. It yields the protein CASSQSGLLGNTEAFF.

The chain carries TRBV29-1 and TRBJ2-3, with D uncertain. Germline loops: CDR1 SQVTM, CDR2 ANQGSEA. V lost 4 bases and J 2 bases, leaving 16 bases between the germline ends. The CDR3 consists of 15 residues. The CDR3 DNA follows: TGCAGCGTTGTAATTGGGATCCTTCTCACAGATACGCAGTATTTT. Translated: CSVVIGILLTDTQYF.

This clonotype was counted between two and nine times. The chain couples TRBV27 to TRBJ1-1, with D hard to call. Germline V gene lookup returns CDR1 MNHEY and CDR2 SMNVEV (reference sequence). V shed 3 bases and J shed 4 bases, with 9 bases lying between them. The CDR3 is 13 residues long. CDR3: CASSLSLPTEAFF. In DNA, the CDR3 is TGTGCCAGCAGTTTGAGTCTACCCACTGAAGCTTTCTTT.

This clonotype was observed a handful of times. This chain joins TRBV20-1 and TRBJ2-5, with 10 bases fitting TRBD2. The V gene's germline CDR1 is DFQATT and CDR2 SNEGSKA (reference sequence). V dropped 5 bases and J dropped 5; count of bases not matched to a gene: 11. The CDR3 sequence is 15 residues long. Here the CDR3 reads CSARPTSGIVETQYF. CDR3 in DNA: TGCAGTGCTCGACCCACTAGCGGGATCGTGGAGACCCAGTACTTC.

The CDR3 sequence: CASSLAFSTDNEQFF. CDR3 coding DNA: TGTGCCAGCAGCTTAGCTTTTTCAACCGACAATGAGCAGTTCTTC. The chain links TRBV7-2 to TRBJ2-1; D remains ambiguous. Trimming cost V 0 bases and J 5 bases, with 11 bases left between them. The CDR3 is 15 residues long. Germline values: CDR1 SGHTA, CDR2 FQGNSA.

In the case of this clonotype: It is likely a read error, because the conserved phenylalanine at the end of the CDR3 is missing. The chain combines TRBV28 with TRBJ1-1, with D possibly matching TRBD1 (5 bases). Deletions cut 0 bases from V and 5 bases from J, with 7 bases between. CDR3 size: 13 residues. The germline V gene encodes CDR1 MDHEN and CDR2 SYDVKM. The CDR3 reads CASSLWGQTEAFC. In DNA form, the CDR3 reads TGTGCCAGCAGTTTATGGGGGCAGACTGAAGCTTTCTGT.

The chain joins TRBV3-1 to TRBJ2-5, with D maybe TRBD1 (6 bases). The ends were cut back, 4 bases at V and 1 base at J, with 16 bases in the middle. The CDR3 contains 16 residues. Germline assignment: CDR1 LGHDT and CDR2 YNNKEL (reference sequence). The DNA for the CDR3 is TGTGCCAGCAGCCCCCGGACAGCGTCGATCCAAGAGACCCAGTACTTC. This sequence encodes CASSPRTASIQETQYF.

The chain employs TRBV14 and TRBJ2-3; 7 nucleotides line up with TRBD2. Trimming cost V 0 bases and J 3 bases; bases outside gene matches: 12. From germline, CDR1 is SGHDN and CDR2 FVKESK. The CDR3 totals 18 residues. For the CDR3, the DNA is TGTGCCAGCAGCCAAGATTGGGCGGGAGAGAGACCGACAGATACGCAGTATTTT. Its translation: CASSQDWAGERPTDTQYF.

The chain is built from TRBV27 and TRBJ2-7; 11 nucleotides align to TRBD1. With V trimmed by 4 bases and J by 3 bases, 5 bases remained unmatched. CDR1 and CDR2 from the germline V gene are MNHEY and SMNVEV (reference sequence). The CDR3 has 15 residues. CDR3 coding DNA: TGTGCCAGCAGTTCTTGGACAGGGGGCGACTACGAGCAGTACTTC. It specifies CASSSWTGGDYEQYF.

This chain connects TRBV4-3 to TRBJ1-4; unclear D gene. The germline V and J ends were trimmed by 0 bases and 8 bases, with 13 bases remaining between them. The CDR3 runs 15 residues. CDR1 and CDR2 from the germline V gene are LGHNA and YSLEER. DNA of the CDR3: TGCGCCAGCAGCCAAGATGGTGCAGATCCCGAAAAACTGTTTTTT. This gives the protein CASSQDGADPEKLFF.

The table lists this clonotype with many counts. The chain combines TRBV10-3 with TRBJ2-5, with D possibly called TRBD1 or TRBD2 (5 bases each). Germline CDR1 and CDR2: ENHRY and SYGVKD. Between the trimmed V and J ends, which lost 4 bases and 4 bases, there was a span of 10 bases. This CDR3 contains 13 residues. CDR3 nucleotides: TGTGCCATCAGTGGGGGGATCGGAGAGACCCAGTACTTC. It yields the protein CAISGGIGETQYF.

This chain links TRBV29-1 with TRBJ2-3; a possible D gene is TRBD2 (5 bases). The CDR3 is 15 residues long. Trimming stripped 4 bases from V and 3 bases from J, with 17 bases between. CDR1 and CDR2 from the germline V gene are SQVTM and ANQGSEA. The CDR3 spells CSVGYQAELTDTQYF. The DNA of the CDR3 is TGCAGCGTTGGTTATCAAGCGGAACTTACAGATACGCAGTATTTT.